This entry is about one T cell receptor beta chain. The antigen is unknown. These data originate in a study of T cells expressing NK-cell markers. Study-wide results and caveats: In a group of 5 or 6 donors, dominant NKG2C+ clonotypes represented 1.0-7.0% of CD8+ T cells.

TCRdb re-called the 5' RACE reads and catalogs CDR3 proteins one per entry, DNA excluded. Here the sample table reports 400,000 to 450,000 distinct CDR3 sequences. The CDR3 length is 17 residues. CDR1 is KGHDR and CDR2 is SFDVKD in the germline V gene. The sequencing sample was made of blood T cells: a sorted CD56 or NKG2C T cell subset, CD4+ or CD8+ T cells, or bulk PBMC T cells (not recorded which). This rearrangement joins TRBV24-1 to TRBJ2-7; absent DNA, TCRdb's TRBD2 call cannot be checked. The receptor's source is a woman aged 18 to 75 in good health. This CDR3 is CATSDPTSGSQSYEQYF.